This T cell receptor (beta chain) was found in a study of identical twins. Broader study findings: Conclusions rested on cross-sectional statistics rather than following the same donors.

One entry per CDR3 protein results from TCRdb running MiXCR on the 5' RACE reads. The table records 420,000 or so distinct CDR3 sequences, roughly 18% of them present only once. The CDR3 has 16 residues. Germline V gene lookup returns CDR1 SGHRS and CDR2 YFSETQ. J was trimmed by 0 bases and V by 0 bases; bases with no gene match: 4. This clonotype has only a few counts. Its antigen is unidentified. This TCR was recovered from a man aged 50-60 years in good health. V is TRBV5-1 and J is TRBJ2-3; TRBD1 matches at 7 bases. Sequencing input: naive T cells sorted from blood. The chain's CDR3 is CASSLAGTVSTDTQYF. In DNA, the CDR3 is TGCGCCAGCAGCTTGGCCGGGACAGTCAGCACAGATACGCAGTATTTT.